The clone carrying this TCR beta chain was counted between two and nine times. This entry belongs to a study of blood T cells in healthy people across ages. The germline V gene has CDR1 SQVTM and CDR2 ANQGSEA. The CDR3 contains 13 residues. Then a second PCR, running about 6 to 12 cycles, was carried out with a sample-barcoded 5' primer and a J-beta primer mix. TCRdb fed the 5' RACE reads into MiXCR, producing one record per CDR3 protein. The sample has about 560,000 distinct CDR3 sequences, about 27% seen once. These data also formed part of another study, on T cells of mothers and their children. Per that study: Slightly higher but non-significant overlap marked related mother-child pairs versus unrelated pairs.

The clonotype was recovered from a boy aged 2 to 10 in good health. Sequencing was carried out using blood. The J gene is TRBJ2-5, the V gene TRBV29-1; D is unresolved. The J call may be incorrect, as the DNA end agrees better with TRBJ2-7. The CDR3 DNA reads TGCAGCGTTGAAGATGAGGCAGGATACGAGCAGTACTTC. It translates to CSVEDEAGYEQYF.